This T cell receptor (beta chain) derives from a study of CD8 T cells in Susac syndrome. On this clonotype: Antigen unknown.

J lost 4 bases, V lost 5 bases, and 12 bases had no gene match. The CDR3 sequence is 17 residues long. Germline V gene data show CDR1 as LGHDT and CDR2 as YNNKEL (reference sequence). CD8+ and CD4+ T cells from blood underwent TCR beta sequencing. Study-wide results and limits: Where Susac syndrome CD4+ T cell repertoires were concerned, no clonal expansion was evident.

Random hexamers were used to reverse transcribe the RNA input (0.5 to 1 ug). Coverage of TCR beta CDR3 amplification by immunoSEQ multiplex PCR extended to 54 Vbeta and 13 Jbeta. TCRdb reprocessed the immunoSEQ multiplex PCR reads via MiXCR and lists one record per CDR3 protein. The sample yields more than 150,000 distinct CDR3 sequences, almost 96% seen once. This sequence joins TRBV3-1 and TRBJ2-7; 12 bases are shared with TRBD2. Sequenced: CD4+ T cells from PBMCs. The TCR originated in a human donor with Susac syndrome. The CDR3 reads CASSFRTSGAEVYEQYF. DNA for the CDR3: TGTGCCAGCAGCTTTCGGACTAGCGGGGCCGAGGTTTACGAGCAGTACTTC.